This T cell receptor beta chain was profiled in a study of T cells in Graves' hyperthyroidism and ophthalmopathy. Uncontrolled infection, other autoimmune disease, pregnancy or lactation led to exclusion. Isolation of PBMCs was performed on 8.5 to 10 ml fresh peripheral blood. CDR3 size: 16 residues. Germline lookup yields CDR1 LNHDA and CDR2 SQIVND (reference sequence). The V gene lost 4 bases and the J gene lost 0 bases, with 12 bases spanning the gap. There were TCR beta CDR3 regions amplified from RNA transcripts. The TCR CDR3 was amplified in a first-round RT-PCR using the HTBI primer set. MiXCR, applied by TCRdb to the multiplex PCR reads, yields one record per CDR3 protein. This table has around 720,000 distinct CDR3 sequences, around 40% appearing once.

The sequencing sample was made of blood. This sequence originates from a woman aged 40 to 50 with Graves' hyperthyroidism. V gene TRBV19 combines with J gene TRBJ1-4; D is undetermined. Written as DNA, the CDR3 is TGTGCCAGTAGTACCAGGACGGCCGCAACTAATGAAAAACTGTTTTTT. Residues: CASSTRTAATNEKLFF.